This TCR beta chain was retrieved from a study of T cell changes during pregnancy in multiple sclerosis (dated by TCRdb to the late 2010s). At the level of the whole study: In women with multiple sclerosis, the researchers looked at how the T cell repertoire shifted as pregnancy progressed.

The germline V gene provides CDR1 MNHNS and CDR2 SASEGT. The CDR3 covers 12 residues, taking in both the cysteine and the phenylalanine. Only the CDR3 portion is preserved as DNA: 36 bases, with reading frame beginning at the first base. The junction carries 15 bases between V and J, which are trimmed by 5 bases and 11 bases respectively. On this clone itself: It has no known antigen specificity. Base qualities are not recorded, but no much larger clone differs from it by a single base.

Libraries were constructed by the immunoSEQ multiplex PCR assay. Imported from immuneACCESS, the table was reduced by TCRdb to in-frame sequences with V and J called. These copies leave out some clones; in studies compared against another copy, an unresolved V gene accounts for under half, and the cause of the remainder is not known. The sample yields some 28,000 clones; roughly nine tenths were counted once. The ten largest make up about 0.5% of the sample. Sample: CD4+ T cells from peripheral blood mononuclear cells, taken in the first trimester of pregnancy. The sequence was collected from a female donor in good health, enrolled as a control in a pregnancy study. The receptor chain draws on TRBV6-1 and TRBJ1-1; too little of a D gene remains to name it. CDR3 loop: CASSLRPGGAFF. The bases are TGTGCCAGCAGTCTTCGACCCGGAGGGGCTTTCTTT.